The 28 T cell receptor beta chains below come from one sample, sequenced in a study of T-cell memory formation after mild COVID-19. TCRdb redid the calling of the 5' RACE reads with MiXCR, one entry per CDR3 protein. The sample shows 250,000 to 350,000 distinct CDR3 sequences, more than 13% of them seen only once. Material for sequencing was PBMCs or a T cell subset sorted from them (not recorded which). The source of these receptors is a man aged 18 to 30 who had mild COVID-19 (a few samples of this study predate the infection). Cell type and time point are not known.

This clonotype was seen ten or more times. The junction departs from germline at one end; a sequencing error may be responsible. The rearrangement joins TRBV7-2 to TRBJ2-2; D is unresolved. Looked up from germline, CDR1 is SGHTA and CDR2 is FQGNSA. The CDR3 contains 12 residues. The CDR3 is CASSFYTGELFF. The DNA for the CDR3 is TGCGCCAGCAGCTTTTACACCGGGGAGCTGTTTTTT. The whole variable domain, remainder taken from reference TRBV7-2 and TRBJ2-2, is GAGVSQSPSNKVTEKGKDVELRCDPISGHTALYWYRQSLGQGLEFLIYFQGNSAPDKSGLPSDRFSAERTGGSVSTLTIQRTQQEDSAVYLCASSFYTGELFFGEGSRLTVL.

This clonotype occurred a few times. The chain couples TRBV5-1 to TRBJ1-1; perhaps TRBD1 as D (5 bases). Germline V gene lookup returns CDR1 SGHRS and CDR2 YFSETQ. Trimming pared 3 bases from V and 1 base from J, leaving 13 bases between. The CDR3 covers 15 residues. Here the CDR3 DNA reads TGCGCCAGCAGCTCGGGGTCGGGGGGGAACACTGAAGCTTTCTTT. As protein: CASSSGSGGNTEAFF.

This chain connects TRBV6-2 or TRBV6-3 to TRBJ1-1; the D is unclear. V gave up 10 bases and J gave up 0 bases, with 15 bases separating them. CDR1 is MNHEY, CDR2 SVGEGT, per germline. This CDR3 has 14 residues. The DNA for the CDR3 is TGTGCCACCAGAGGGTACAGCGTGAACACTGAAGCTTTCTTT. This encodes CATRGYSVNTEAFF.

CDR3 sequence: CASSRLAGNNNEQFF. CDR3 in DNA: TGCGCCAGCAGCCGACTAGCGGGGAACAACAATGAGCAGTTCTTC. The genes are TRBV4-1 and TRBJ2-1, with TRBD2 matching 11 bases. The CDR3 totals 15 residues. From germline, CDR1 is MGHRA and CDR2 YSYEKL. V shed 4 bases, J shed 5 bases, and the junction held 4 bases outside the gene matches.

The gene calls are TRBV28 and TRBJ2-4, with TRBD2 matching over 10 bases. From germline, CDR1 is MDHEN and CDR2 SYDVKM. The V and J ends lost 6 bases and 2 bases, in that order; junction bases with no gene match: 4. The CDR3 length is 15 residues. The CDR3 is CASSSGGGPKNIQYF. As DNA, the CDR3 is TGTGCCAGCAGCAGCGGGGGGGGCCCCAAAAACATTCAGTACTTC.

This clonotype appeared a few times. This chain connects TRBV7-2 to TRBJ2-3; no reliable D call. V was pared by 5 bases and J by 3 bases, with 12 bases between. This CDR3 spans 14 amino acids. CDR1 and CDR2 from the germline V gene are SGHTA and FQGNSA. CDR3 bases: TGTGCCAGCAGCCTCGGACCCAGGACAGATACGCAGTATTTT. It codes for CASSLGPRTDTQYF.

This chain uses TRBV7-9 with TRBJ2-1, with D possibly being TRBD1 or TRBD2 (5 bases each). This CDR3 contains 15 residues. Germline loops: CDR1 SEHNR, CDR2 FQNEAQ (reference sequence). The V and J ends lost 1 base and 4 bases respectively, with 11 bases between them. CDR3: CASSLVVGEYNEQFF. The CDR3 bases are TGTGCCAGCAGCTTAGTAGTGGGGGAATACAATGAGCAGTTCTTC.

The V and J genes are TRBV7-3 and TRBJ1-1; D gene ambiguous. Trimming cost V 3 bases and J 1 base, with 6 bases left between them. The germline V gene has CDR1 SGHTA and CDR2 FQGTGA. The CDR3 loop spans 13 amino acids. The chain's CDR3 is CASSFDPNTEAFF. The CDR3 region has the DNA TGTGCCAGCAGCTTCGACCCGAACACTGAAGCTTTCTTT. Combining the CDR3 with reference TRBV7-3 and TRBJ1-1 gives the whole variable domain GAGVSQTPSNKVTEKGKYVELRCDPISGHTALYWYRQSLGQGPEFLIYFQGTGAADDSGLPNDRFFAVRPEGSVSTLKIQRTERGDSAVYLCASSFDPNTEAFFGQGTRLTVV.

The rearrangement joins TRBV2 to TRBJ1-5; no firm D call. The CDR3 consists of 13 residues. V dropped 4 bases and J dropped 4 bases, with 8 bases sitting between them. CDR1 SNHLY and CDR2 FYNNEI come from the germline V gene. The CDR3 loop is CASSAQINQPQHF. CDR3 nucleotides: TGTGCCAGCAGTGCCCAGATTAATCAGCCCCAGCATTTT.

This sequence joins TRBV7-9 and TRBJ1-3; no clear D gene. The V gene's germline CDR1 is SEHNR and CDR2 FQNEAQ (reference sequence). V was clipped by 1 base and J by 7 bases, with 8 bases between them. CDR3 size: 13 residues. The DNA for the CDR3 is TGTGCCAGCAGCTTAGGCGGCCAGAACACCATATATTTT. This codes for CASSLGGQNTIYF.

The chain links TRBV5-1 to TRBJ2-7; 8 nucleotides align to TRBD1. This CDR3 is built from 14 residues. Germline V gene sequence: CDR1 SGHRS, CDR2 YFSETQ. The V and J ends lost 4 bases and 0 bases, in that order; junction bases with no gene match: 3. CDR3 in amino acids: CASSLDRVSYEQYF. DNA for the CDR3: TGCGCCAGCAGCCTGGACAGGGTCTCCTACGAGCAGTACTTC.

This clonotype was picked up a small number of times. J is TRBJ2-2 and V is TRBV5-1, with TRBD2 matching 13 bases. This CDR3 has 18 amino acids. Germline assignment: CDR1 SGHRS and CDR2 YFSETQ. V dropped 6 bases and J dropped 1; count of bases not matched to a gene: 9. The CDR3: CASTPPGLAGLNTGELFF. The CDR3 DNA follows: TGCGCCAGCACGCCTCCGGGACTAGCGGGGCTGAACACCGGGGAGCTGTTTTTT.

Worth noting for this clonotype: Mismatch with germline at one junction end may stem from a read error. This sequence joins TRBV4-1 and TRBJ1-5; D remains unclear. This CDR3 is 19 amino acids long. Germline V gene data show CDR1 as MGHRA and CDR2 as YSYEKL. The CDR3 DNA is TGCGCCAGCAGCCAACCTCGGGCGGGCGGGGTGTCTTCGGGTCAGCACCAGCATTTT. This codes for CASSQPRAGGVSSGQHQHF.

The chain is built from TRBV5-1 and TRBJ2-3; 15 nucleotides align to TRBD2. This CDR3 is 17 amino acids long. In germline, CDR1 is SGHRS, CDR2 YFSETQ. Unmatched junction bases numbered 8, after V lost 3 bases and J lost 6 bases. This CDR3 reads CASSSQSGTSGGDTQYF. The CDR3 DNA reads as TGCGCCAGCAGCTCGCAAAGTGGGACTAGCGGGGGGGATACGCAGTATTTT.

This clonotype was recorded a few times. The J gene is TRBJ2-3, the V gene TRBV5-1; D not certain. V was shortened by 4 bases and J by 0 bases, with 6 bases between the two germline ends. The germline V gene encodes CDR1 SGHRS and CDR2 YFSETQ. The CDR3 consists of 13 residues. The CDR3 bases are TGCGCCAGCAGCCGGCCGAGCACAGATACGCAGTATTTT. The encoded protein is CASSRPSTDTQYF.

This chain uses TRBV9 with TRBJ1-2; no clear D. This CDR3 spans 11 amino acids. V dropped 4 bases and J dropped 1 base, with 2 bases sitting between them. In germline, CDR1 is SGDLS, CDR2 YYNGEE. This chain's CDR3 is CASSRNYGYTF. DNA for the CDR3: TGTGCCAGCAGCCGTAACTATGGCTACACCTTC.

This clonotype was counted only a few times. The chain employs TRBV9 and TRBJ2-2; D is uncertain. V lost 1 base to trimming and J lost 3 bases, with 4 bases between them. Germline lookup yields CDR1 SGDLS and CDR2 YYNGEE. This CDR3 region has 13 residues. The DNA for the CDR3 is TGTGCCAGCAGCGTACAGTACACCGGGGAGCTGTTTTTT. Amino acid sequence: CASSVQYTGELFF.

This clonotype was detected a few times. The CDR3 protein is CASSESGGPDTQYF. DNA for the CDR3: TGTGCCAGCAGTGAGTCGGGGGGGCCCGATACGCAGTATTTT. The rearrangement links TRBV2 to TRBJ2-3; 8 nucleotides align to TRBD2. This CDR3 spans 14 amino acids. The germline V gene has CDR1 SNHLY and CDR2 FYNNEI. The V and J ends lost 3 bases and 6 bases, in that order; junction bases with no gene match: 5. The complete variable domain, with remaining parts taken from reference TRBV2 and TRBJ2-3, reads EPEVTQTPSHQVTQMGQEVILRCVPISNHLYFYWYRQILGQKVEFLVSFYNNEISEKSEIFDDQFSVERPDGSNFTLKIRSTKLEDSAMYFCASSESGGPDTQYFGPGTRLTVL.

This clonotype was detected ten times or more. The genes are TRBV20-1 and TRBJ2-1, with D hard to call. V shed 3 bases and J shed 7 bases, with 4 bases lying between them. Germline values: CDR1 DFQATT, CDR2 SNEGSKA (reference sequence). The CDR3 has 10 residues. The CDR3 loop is CSARKNEQFF. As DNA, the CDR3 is TGCAGTGCTAGGAAGAATGAGCAGTTCTTC.

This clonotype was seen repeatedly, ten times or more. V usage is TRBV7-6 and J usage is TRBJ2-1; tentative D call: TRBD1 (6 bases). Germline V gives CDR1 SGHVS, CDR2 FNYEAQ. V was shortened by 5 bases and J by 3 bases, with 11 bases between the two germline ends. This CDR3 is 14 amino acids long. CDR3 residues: CASSAQTGYNEQFF. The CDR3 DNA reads TGTGCCAGCAGCGCCCAGACAGGCTACAATGAGCAGTTCTTC.

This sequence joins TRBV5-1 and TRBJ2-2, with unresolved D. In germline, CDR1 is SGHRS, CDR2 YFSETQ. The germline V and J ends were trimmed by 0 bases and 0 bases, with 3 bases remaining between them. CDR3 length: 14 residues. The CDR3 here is CASSLVANTGELFF. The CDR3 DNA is TGCGCCAGCAGCTTGGTTGCGAACACCGGGGAGCTGTTTTTT. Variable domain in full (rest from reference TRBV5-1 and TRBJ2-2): KAGVTQTPRYLIKTRGQQVTLSCSPISGHRSVSWYQQTPGQGLQFLFEYFSETQRNKGNFPGRFSGRQFSNSRSEMNVSTLELGDSALYLCASSLVANTGELFFGEGSRLTVL.

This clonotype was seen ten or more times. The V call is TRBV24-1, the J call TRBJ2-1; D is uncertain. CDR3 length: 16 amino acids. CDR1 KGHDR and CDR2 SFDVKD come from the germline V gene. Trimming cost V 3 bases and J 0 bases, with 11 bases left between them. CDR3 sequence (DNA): TGTGCCACCAGTGATAGTGACGGAGCCTCCTACAATGAGCAGTTCTTC. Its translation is CATSDSDGASYNEQFF.

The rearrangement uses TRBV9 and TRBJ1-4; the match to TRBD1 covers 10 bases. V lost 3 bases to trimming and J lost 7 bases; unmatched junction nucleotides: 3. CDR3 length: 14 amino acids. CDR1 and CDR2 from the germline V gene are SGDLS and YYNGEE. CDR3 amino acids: CASSGQGAGEKLFF. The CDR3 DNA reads TGTGCCAGCAGCGGACAGGGGGCCGGTGAAAAACTGTTTTTT.

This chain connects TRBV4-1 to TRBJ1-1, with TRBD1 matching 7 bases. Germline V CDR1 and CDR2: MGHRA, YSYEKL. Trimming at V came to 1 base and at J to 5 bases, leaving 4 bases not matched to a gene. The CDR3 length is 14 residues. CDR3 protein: CASSQVGGWTEAFF. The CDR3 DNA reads TGCGCCAGCAGCCAAGTAGGGGGCTGGACTGAAGCTTTCTTT.

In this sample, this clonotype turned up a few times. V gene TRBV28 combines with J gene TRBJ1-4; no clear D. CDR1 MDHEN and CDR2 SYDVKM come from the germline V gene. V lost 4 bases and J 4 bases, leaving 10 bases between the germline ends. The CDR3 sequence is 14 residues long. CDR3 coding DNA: TGTGCCAGCAGTTCAGGAGGTGATAATGAAAAACTGTTTTTT. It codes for CASSSGGDNEKLFF.

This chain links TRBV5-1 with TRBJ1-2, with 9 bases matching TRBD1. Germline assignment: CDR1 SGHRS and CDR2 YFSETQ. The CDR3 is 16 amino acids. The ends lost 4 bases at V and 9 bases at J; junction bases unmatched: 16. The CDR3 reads CASSRQQGAYLWRYTF. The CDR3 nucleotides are TGCGCCAGCAGCAGACAACAGGGGGCCTACCTATGGCGCTACACCTTC. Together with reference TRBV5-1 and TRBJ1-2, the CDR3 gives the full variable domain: KAGVTQTPRYLIKTRGQQVTLSCSPISGHRSVSWYQQTPGQGLQFLFEYFSETQRNKGNFPGRFSGRQFSNSRSEMNVSTLELGDSALYLCASSRQQGAYLWRYTFGSGTRLTVV.

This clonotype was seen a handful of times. The CDR3 sequence is CASSLELAELTSTDTQYF. The CDR3 nucleotides are TGCGCCAGCAGCTTGGAGCTAGCGGAACTCACTAGCACAGATACGCAGTATTTT. V usage is TRBV5-1 and J usage is TRBJ2-3; TRBD2 agrees at 7 bases. The CDR3 loop spans 18 amino acids. J lost 0 bases, V lost 0 bases, and 10 bases had no gene match. Per the germline V gene, CDR1 is SGHRS and CDR2 is YFSETQ.

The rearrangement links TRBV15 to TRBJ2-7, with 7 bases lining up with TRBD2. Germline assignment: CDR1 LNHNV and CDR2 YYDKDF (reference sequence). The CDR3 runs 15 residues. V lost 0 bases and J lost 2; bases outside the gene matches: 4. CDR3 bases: TGTGCCACCAGCAGAGATCCGAGCGGGGCCTACGAGCAGTACTTC. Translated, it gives CATSRDPSGAYEQYF.